A single sample is the source of the 11 T cell receptor beta chains below, sequenced in a study of T-cell reconstitution after alpha-beta-depleted transplantation in children. Preparation of the TCRbeta library involved a method that used unique molecular identifiers. TCRdb ran MiXCR on the PCR reads and lists one entry per CDR3 protein. The repertoire consists of under 400,000 distinct CDR3 sequences, with 20% to 30% occurring once and the leading ten covering 11%. The starting material was PBMCs, mostly from graft donor cells, obtained 180 days after TCRalphabeta/CD19-depleted stem cell transplant. These receptors all stem from a male patient younger than 18 who had a stem cell transplant for acute lymphoblastic leukemia, so the T cells may come from the graft donor.

V gene TRBV5-5 combines with J gene TRBJ2-3; D remains unclear. CDR1 and CDR2 from the germline V gene are SGHKS and YYEKEE (reference sequence). The CDR3 sequence is 13 residues long. Trimming pared 1 base from V and 1 base from J, leaving 4 bases between. The chain's CDR3 is CASSLQGTDTQYF. CDR3 DNA: TGTGCCAGCAGCTTGCAGGGCACAGATACGCAGTATTTT.

This clonotype occurred a few times. This sequence joins TRBV5-1 and TRBJ1-2; D is unresolved. CDR1 is SGHRS, CDR2 YFSETQ, per germline. V lost 4 bases and J 2 bases, leaving 9 bases between the germline ends. This CDR3 comprises 13 residues. The CDR3 DNA is TGCGCCAGCAGCCAGCTAGGGAACTATGGCTACACCTTC. As protein: CASSQLGNYGYTF.

The table lists this clonotype with a few counts. The chain links TRBV5-1 to TRBJ2-3; the D is unclear. The CDR3 has 13 residues. Germline V lookup: CDR1 SGHRS, CDR2 YFSETQ. Trimming cost V 2 bases and J 2 bases, with 6 bases left between them. The CDR3 bases are TGCGCCAGCAGCTTCCCCCCCACAGATACGCAGTATTTT. Translation gives CASSFPPTDTQYF.

The genes are TRBV2 and TRBJ2-1; TRBD2 might be the D (6 bases). The length of the CDR3 is 15 residues. Germline values: CDR1 SNHLY, CDR2 FYNNEI. V lost 1 base to trimming and J lost 7 bases, with 14 bases between them. CDR3 coding DNA: TGTGCCAGCAGTGAAGTGGGACTTGCCGCTAATGAGCAGTTCTTC. Protein: CASSEVGLAANEQFF.

The chain combines TRBV20-1 with TRBJ1-4; maybe TRBD1 (5 bases). Germline V gives CDR1 DFQATT, CDR2 SNEGSKA (reference sequence). CDR3 length equals 15 residues. Trimming shortened V by 6 bases and J by 8 bases, and 22 bases separated the two germline ends. The CDR3 protein is CSARHGRAPREKLFF. CDR3 coding DNA: TGCAGTGCCCGACATGGCAGGGCCCCGAGGGAAAAACTGTTTTTT.

This rearrangement joins TRBV5-1 to TRBJ2-5; D uncertain. Germline V CDR1 and CDR2: SGHRS, YFSETQ. The V end lost 4 bases, the J end lost 5 bases, and 18 bases lay between the germline ends. This CDR3 contains 15 residues. The CDR3 spells CASSVTMDRGETQYF. In DNA, the CDR3 is TGCGCCAGCAGCGTAACTATGGATCGTGGGGAGACCCAGTACTTC.

A few counts support this clonotype. The chain joins TRBV11-1 to TRBJ2-6, with D tentatively TRBD1 or TRBD2 (5 bases each). The V end was cut by 4 bases, the J end by 4 bases, with 17 bases between. Germline values: CDR1 SGHAT, CDR2 FQDESV (reference sequence). This CDR3 has 17 amino acids. The CDR3 is CASSSDGSGTGANVLTF. CDR3 sequence (DNA): TGTGCCAGCAGCTCGGACGGGTCCGGGACGGGGGCCAACGTCCTGACTTTC.

This chain uses TRBV25-1 with TRBJ2-2; tentatively, D is TRBD2 (6 bases). V gave up 1 base and J gave up 4 bases, with 10 bases separating them. Germline-derived CDR1 and CDR2 are MGHDK and SYGVNS. The CDR3 totals 15 residues. The DNA for the CDR3 is TGTGCCAGCAGTGAATTAGGACTACCCACCGGGGAGCTGTTTTTT. Translation gives CASSELGLPTGELFF. Complete variable domain (other parts from reference TRBV25-1 and TRBJ2-2): EADIYQTPRYLVIGTGKKITLECSQTMGHDKMYWYQQDPGMELHLIHYSYGVNSTEKGDLSSESTVSRIRTEHFPLTLESARPSHTSQYLCASSELGLPTGELFFGEGSRLTVL.

This clonotype was seen a few times. V usage is TRBV5-1 and J usage is TRBJ2-4, with TRBD2 matching 13 bases. Germline CDR1 is SGHRS and CDR2 is YFSETQ. V lost 4 bases and J lost 6; bases outside the gene matches: 7. The CDR3 spans 16 residues. CDR3 in amino acids: CASSPRLAGGPNIQYF. CDR3 nucleotides: TGCGCCAGCAGCCCTCGACTAGCGGGAGGCCCAAACATTCAGTACTTC.

Regarding this clonotype: One junction end does not reproduce the germline sequence, and a read error may be involved. This chain joins TRBV24-1 and TRBJ2-3, with D possibly TRBD1 on 5 matching bases. CDR3 length equals 14 residues. CDR1 is KGHDR, CDR2 SFDVKD, per germline. This chain's CDR3 is CATSKAGRTDTPYF. The DNA of the CDR3 is TGTGCCACCAGTAAGGCAGGGCGCACAGATACGCCGTATTTT.

This clonotype was counted between two and nine times. This sequence joins TRBV25-1 and TRBJ2-7; D remains ambiguous. V was cut by 8 bases and J by 1 base, with 12 bases left in between. Germline-derived CDR1 and CDR2 are MGHDK and SYGVNS. CDR3 length: 13 amino acids. CDR3 bases: TGTGCCAGCTCCGTCTCTTTTTCCTACGAGCAGTACTTC. Protein sequence: CASSVSFSYEQYF.